Included here is one T cell receptor beta chain sequence, with context. Its specificity is unknown. This entry is derived from a study of monozygotic twins with inflammatory bowel disease. Study outcomes and limitations: Twin pairs that were concordant did not differ from discordant pairs in repertoire similarity, possibly from limited power.

TCRdb reanalyzed the 5' RACE reads and collapses them to one entry per CDR3 protein, without DNA. The sample holds approximately 200,000 distinct CDR3 sequences. The clonotype was recovered from a human donor with ulcerative colitis or Crohn's disease, or a healthy co-twin of an affected twin (not recorded which). The sample taken for sequencing was blood.

The CDR3 region is CASSDGAGATYEQYF. V usage is TRBV7-2 and J usage is TRBJ2-7; the D gene TCRdb calls, TRBD1, cannot be checked with no DNA. CDR3 length: 15 amino acids. The germline V gene encodes CDR1 SGHTA and CDR2 FQGNSA.